These 27 T cell receptor beta chains originate from one sample sequenced in a study of identical twins. TCRdb redid the calling of the 5' RACE reads with MiXCR, one entry per CDR3 protein. The repertoire holds 200,000 to 300,000 distinct CDR3 sequences, 8% to 11% seen once, with less than 12% in the top ten. The sequencing input was memory T cells sorted from blood. Receptor source: a man aged 50-60 years in good health.

At least ten counts were recorded for this clonotype. The rearrangement joins TRBV18 to TRBJ1-4; a weak D match, TRBD1 (5 bases). Germline CDR1 KGHSH, CDR2 LQKENI. V gave up 0 bases and J gave up 7 bases, with 12 bases separating them. CDR3 length: 15 amino acids. CDR3 sequence (DNA): TGTGCCAGCTCACCACCGGGACTCGGGGGTGAAAAACTGTTTTTT. Translation gives CASSPPGLGGEKLFF.

The chain carries TRBV20-1 and TRBJ2-1; TRBD1 matches at 7 bases. Germline CDR1 reads DFQATT; CDR2 reads SNEGSKA (reference sequence). This CDR3 has 14 amino acids. The trim removed 5 bases at V and 8 bases at J, leaving 12 bases unmatched. CDR3: CSAEDRVSVDEQFF. The CDR3 DNA is TGCAGTGCTGAAGACAGGGTTAGCGTCGATGAGCAGTTCTTC.

The V gene is TRBV28, the J gene TRBJ1-2, with 7 bases aligning to TRBD1. With 10 bases clipped from V and 3 bases from J, the junction kept 29 bases outside the gene matches. The CDR3 is 20 amino acids. Germline V gives CDR1 MDHEN, CDR2 SYDVKM. The CDR3 spells CAIDIIRSGQEGQGHYGYTF. The CDR3 nucleotides are TGTGCCATCGACATTATCCGGTCTGGACAGGAGGGCCAGGGTCACTATGGCTACACCTTC.

This chain's CDR3 is CASRKTGGGTDTQYF. The CDR3 DNA follows: TGTGCCAGCAGAAAAACAGGGGGTGGGACAGATACGCAGTATTTT. The J gene is TRBJ2-3, the V gene TRBV11-2, with 8 bases matching TRBD1. Per the germline V gene, CDR1 is SGHAT and CDR2 is FQNNGV. V shed 6 bases, J shed 3 bases, and the junction held 8 bases outside the gene matches. The CDR3 loop spans 15 amino acids.

Ten or more counts support this clonotype. The CDR3 spells CASSSTGREEQYF. The CDR3 coding sequence is TGTGCCAGCAGCTCTACCGGACGCGAGGAGCAGTACTTC. The chain links TRBV7-2 to TRBJ2-7; D unclear. This CDR3 contains 13 residues. The germline V gene has CDR1 SGHTA and CDR2 FQGNSA. With 4 bases removed from V and 7 bases from J, the gap between germline ends came to 14 bases.

At least ten counts were recorded for this clonotype. The chain uses TRBV4-3 and TRBJ2-1; 9 bases fit TRBD1. V trimming: 2 bases; J trimming: 8 bases; junction bases outside the gene matches: 10. CDR1 is LGHNA, CDR2 YSLEER, per germline. This CDR3 has 16 residues. The CDR3 DNA is TGCGCCAGCAGCCAAATAGGGGACAGGGTTTGGCATGAGCAGTTCTTC. As protein: CASSQIGDRVWHEQFF.

A remark on this clonotype: A read error may explain this, as a much larger clone is one base away. V gene TRBV11-2 combines with J gene TRBJ2-4; D possibly uses TRBD1 or TRBD2 (5 bases each). CDR3 size: 14 residues. The germline V and J ends were trimmed by 5 bases and 7 bases, with 15 bases remaining between them. Germline CDR1 reads SGHAT; CDR2 reads FQNNGV. The CDR3 is CASSGRDRNNIQYF. The CDR3 coding sequence is TGTGCCAGCAGCGGCCGGGACCGCAATAACATTCAGTACTTC.

This clonotype was found a few times. The V gene is TRBV10-3, the J gene TRBJ1-2; tentatively, D is TRBD1 (5 bases). Germline assignment: CDR1 ENHRY and CDR2 SYGVKD. The CDR3 has 14 residues. Trimming took off 5 bases at V and 8 bases at J, with 18 bases between the two ends. CDR3 sequence reads: CAISPFAGDDGYTF. CDR3 DNA: TGTGCCATCAGTCCCTTCGCCGGGGACGACGGCTACACCTTC.

This clonotype was seen a few times. The chain links TRBV4-1 to TRBJ2-6; D not certain. V was pared by 0 bases and J by 3 bases, with 12 bases between. This CDR3 is built from 17 residues. CDR1 and CDR2 (germline): MGHRA, YSYEKL. In DNA form, the CDR3 reads TGCGCCAGCAGCCAAGAATCCACGGAACGTGGGGCCAACGTCCTGACTTTC. Residues: CASSQESTERGANVLTF.

The chain is built from TRBV6-5 and TRBJ1-3; maybe TRBD1 (6 bases). The CDR3 extends over 15 amino acids. Germline V lookup: CDR1 MNHEY, CDR2 SVGAGI. V lost 4 bases and J lost 1, with 11 bases in between. The CDR3 region has the DNA TGTGCCAGCAGTTCAGGGGCCTATTCTGGAAACACCATATATTTT. It is translated as CASSSGAYSGNTIYF.

As to this clonotype: One base away lies a much larger clone, so this may be a sequencing read error. The chain is built from TRBV7-2 and TRBJ2-7; 9 bases fit TRBD1. Trimming cost V 5 bases and J 6 bases; bases outside gene matches: 8. CDR1 SGHTA and CDR2 FQGNSA come from the germline V gene. The CDR3 extends over 14 amino acids. This CDR3 reads CASSPDRGISEQYF. Written as DNA, the CDR3 is TGTGCCAGCAGCCCGGACAGGGGAATATCCGAGCAGTACTTC.

There are many counts of this clonotype. This chain links TRBV7-2 with TRBJ2-5, with D perhaps assigned TRBD1 or TRBD2 (5 bases each). The V end was cut by 5 bases, the J end by 2 bases, with 12 bases between. CDR1 SGHTA and CDR2 FQGNSA come from the germline V gene. The CDR3 runs 14 residues. The DNA for the CDR3 is TGTGCCAGCAGCCCAGAGTGGGGGCAAGAGACCCAGTACTTC. Its protein product is CASSPEWGQETQYF.

The J gene is TRBJ2-7, the V gene TRBV6-1; D may be TRBD1 (5 bases). The germline gives CDR1 MNHNS, CDR2 SASEGT. The CDR3 is 19 residues long. V gave up 2 bases and J gave up 0 bases, with 23 bases separating them. The CDR3 region is CASSERGFRSGFASYEQYF. As DNA, the CDR3 is TGTGCCAGCAGTGAAAGGGGTTTTAGGTCGGGCTTCGCCTCCTACGAGCAGTACTTC.

This chain links TRBV4-2 with TRBJ2-3; maybe TRBD1 (6 bases). The germline V and J ends were trimmed by 2 bases and 4 bases, with 25 bases remaining between them. The CDR3 contains 19 residues. The V gene's germline CDR1 is LGHNA and CDR2 YNFKEQ. The CDR3: CASSQFLSGIQGGADTQYF. The CDR3 nucleotides read TGTGCCAGCAGCCAATTTCTCTCCGGGATACAGGGTGGGGCAGATACGCAGTATTTT.

This clonotype was picked up a small number of times. CDR3 in amino acids: CASSPPGLALVNEQFF. CDR3 in DNA: TGTGCCAGCTCACCACCGGGCCTAGCGCTCGTTAATGAGCAGTTCTTC. This rearrangement joins TRBV18 to TRBJ2-1, with D possibly TRBD2 on 6 matching bases. Trimming removed 0 bases at V and 7 bases at J, with 16 bases between. In germline, CDR1 is KGHSH, CDR2 LQKENI. This CDR3 has 16 amino acids.

At least ten counts were recorded for this clonotype. This chain joins TRBV11-2 and TRBJ1-3; D gene uncertain. Germline V gene data show CDR1 as SGHAT and CDR2 as FQNNGV. The CDR3 runs to 17 residues. The V gene lost 0 bases and the J gene lost 0 bases, with 12 bases spanning the gap. The CDR3 nucleotides are TGTGCCAGCAGCTTAGATCGAGGCTCAAGCTCTGGAAACACCATATATTTT. It translates to CASSLDRGSSSGNTIYF. The full variable domain, rest sourced from reference TRBV11-2 and TRBJ1-3, is EAGVAQSPRYKIIEKRQSVAFWCNPISGHATLYWYQQILGQGPKLLIQFQNNGVVDDSQLPKDRFSAERLKGVDSTLKIQPAKLEDSAVYLCASSLDRGSSSGNTIYFGEGSWLTVV.

This clonotype has more than one count but fewer than ten. The chain couples TRBV28 to TRBJ2-7, with D perhaps TRBD1 (6 bases). The V end lost 3 bases, the J end lost 3 bases, and 15 bases lay between the germline ends. Germline V gene sequence: CDR1 MDHEN, CDR2 SYDVKM. The CDR3 runs to 15 residues. The CDR3 DNA is TGTGCCAGCAGTTTCGCGCTCAAGGGGGACTACGAGCAGTACTTC. Residues: CASSFALKGDYEQYF.

This clonotype was seen more than once but under ten times. The chain carries TRBV7-2 and TRBJ1-3, with TRBD1 matching 10 bases. The J segment lost 3 bases and the V segment lost 7 bases, leaving 12 bases of the junction unmatched. Germline CDR1 is SGHTA and CDR2 is FQGNSA. The CDR3 is made up of 17 amino acids. The CDR3 here is CASNTAGTGVDGNTIYF. CDR3 nucleotide sequence: TGTGCCAGCAACACTGCTGGGACAGGGGTAGATGGAAACACCATATATTTT.

This clonotype was seen many times. This chain connects TRBV27 to TRBJ2-7; D not certain. V gave up 3 bases and J gave up 1 base, with 7 bases separating them. Germline V lookup: CDR1 MNHEY, CDR2 SMNVEV (reference sequence). CDR3 length equals 13 residues. The chain's CDR3 is CASSFGQSYEQYF. DNA of the CDR3: TGTGCCAGCAGTTTCGGCCAATCCTACGAGCAGTACTTC.

This clonotype was picked up a small number of times. V usage is TRBV7-3 and J usage is TRBJ2-7; TRBD2 is a possible D gene (5 bases). The germline V and J ends were trimmed by 0 bases and 2 bases, with 5 bases remaining between them. CDR1 and CDR2 from the germline V gene are SGHTA and FQGTGA. This CDR3 contains 13 residues. Here the CDR3 DNA reads TGTGCCAGCAGCTTAACGGGAGCCTACGAGCAGTACTTC. It yields the protein CASSLTGAYEQYF.

This clonotype was detected ten times or more. The chain is built from TRBV4-1 and TRBJ2-3, with 7 positions matching TRBD2. Germline V gene data show CDR1 as MGHRA and CDR2 as YSYEKL. With 1 base clipped from V and 4 bases from J, the junction kept 2 bases outside the gene matches. CDR3 size: 14 residues. CDR3 nucleotides: TGCGCCAGCAGCCAAGTTCGGGGGGCAGATACGCAGTATTTT. It specifies CASSQVRGADTQYF.

This clonotype was found many times. V gene TRBV20-1 combines with J gene TRBJ2-1; 7 bases are a match to TRBD2. With 6 bases clipped from V and 0 bases from J, the junction kept 8 bases outside the gene matches. This CDR3 is 15 amino acids long. From germline, CDR1 is DFQATT and CDR2 SNEGSKA (reference sequence). The CDR3 is CSARGASGSYNEQFF. CDR3 sequence (DNA): TGCAGTGCCCGAGGAGCTAGCGGCTCCTACAATGAGCAGTTCTTC.

This chain joins TRBV7-9 and TRBJ2-1, with 15 bases fitting TRBD2. The CDR3 contains 15 residues. The V gene's germline CDR1 is SEHNR and CDR2 FQNEAQ (reference sequence). The V gene end was trimmed by 5 bases and the J gene end by 12 bases; junction bases not matched to a gene: 8. The CDR3 is CASSLGLAGGFWQFF. CDR3 bases: TGTGCCAGCAGCCTCGGACTAGCGGGAGGGTTCTGGCAGTTCTTC.

This clonotype has a count of ten or more. V is TRBV5-1 and J is TRBJ1-1; D possibly corresponds to TRBD1 (6 bases). The V end was cut by 4 bases, the J end by 3 bases, with 16 bases between. CDR1 and CDR2 (germline): SGHRS, YFSETQ. CDR3 length equals 15 residues. CDR3 in amino acids: CASSKGGGRDTEAFF. The DNA of the CDR3 is TGCGCCAGCAGCAAGGGGGGGGGCAGGGACACTGAAGCTTTCTTT.

This clonotype was recorded at least ten times. The J gene is TRBJ2-1, the V gene TRBV7-2; no reliable D call. Trimming stripped 0 bases from V and 5 bases from J, with 8 bases between. The CDR3 spans 14 residues. Germline V lookup: CDR1 SGHTA, CDR2 FQGNSA. The CDR3 sequence: CASSLAAYDNEQFF. CDR3 DNA: TGTGCCAGCAGCTTAGCCGCCTATGACAATGAGCAGTTCTTC.

This clonotype was seen more than once but under ten times. J is TRBJ2-1 and V is TRBV12-3 or TRBV12-4; TRBD2 matches at 8 bases. This CDR3 has 18 amino acids. J was trimmed by 3 bases and V by 6 bases; bases with no gene match: 16. CDR3 nucleotide sequence: TGTGCCAGCAGCTACAGGGTAGCAGCGGGAGCTAACTACAATGAGCAGTTCTTC. It translates to CASSYRVAAGANYNEQFF.

This clonotype was seen at least ten times. The rearrangement uses TRBV4-3 and TRBJ2-7, with TRBD1 matching 10 bases. Trimming took 4 bases from V and 5 from J; bases not matched to a gene: 5. The length of the CDR3 is 14 residues. The germline V gene encodes CDR1 LGHNA and CDR2 YSLEER. The CDR3 DNA reads as TGCGCCAGCAGCCTGGACAGGGGGGTCCACGAGCAGTACTTC. Translating gives CASSLDRGVHEQYF.